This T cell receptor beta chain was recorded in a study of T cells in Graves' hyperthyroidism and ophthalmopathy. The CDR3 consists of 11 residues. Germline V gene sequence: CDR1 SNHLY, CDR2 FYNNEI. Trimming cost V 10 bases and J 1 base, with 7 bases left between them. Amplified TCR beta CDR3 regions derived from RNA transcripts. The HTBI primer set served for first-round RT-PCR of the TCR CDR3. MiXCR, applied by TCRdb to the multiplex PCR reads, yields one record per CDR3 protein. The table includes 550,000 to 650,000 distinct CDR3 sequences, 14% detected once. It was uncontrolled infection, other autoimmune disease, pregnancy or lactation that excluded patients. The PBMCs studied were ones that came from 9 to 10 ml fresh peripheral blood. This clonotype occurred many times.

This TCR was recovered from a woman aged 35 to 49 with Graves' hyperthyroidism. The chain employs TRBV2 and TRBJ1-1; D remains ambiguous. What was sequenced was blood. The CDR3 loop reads CAKKGNTEAFF. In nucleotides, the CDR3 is TGTGCCAAAAAGGGGAACACTGAAGCTTTCTTT.